These 20 T cell receptor beta chains share one sample of origin, sequenced in a study of cytomegalovirus exposure and HLA in healthy donors. Amplification used 60 Vbeta primers and 13 Jbeta primers. Clones were sequenced by immunoSEQ multiplex PCR, and TCRdb holds only the in-frame ones, with some missing. The profile shows more than 45,000 clones, around four fifths of them singletons. The sample taken for sequencing was PBMCs. The source is a young man in good health and CMV-seronegative.

CDR3 sequence: CASSWTAGGDAEAFF. The DNA of the CDR3 is TGCGCCAGCAGCTGGACAGCCGGGGGGGACGCTGAAGCTTTCTTT. V gene TRBV5-1 combines with J gene TRBJ1-1; a weak D match, TRBD1 (6 bases). This CDR3 has 15 residues. The germline V gene has CDR1 SGHRS and CDR2 YFSETQ. V was shortened by 3 bases and J by 6 bases, with 18 bases between the two germline ends.

This clone has only a few counts. This chain links TRBV19 with TRBJ1-4; D remains unclear. Germline assignment: CDR1 LNHDA and CDR2 SQIVND (reference sequence). The ends were cut back, 7 bases at V and 2 bases at J, with 11 bases in the middle. The CDR3 has 14 residues. This chain's CDR3 is CASTQLGTNEKLFF. The CDR3 DNA sequence: TGTGCCAGTACCCAACTCGGGACTAATGAAAAACTGTTTTTT.

J is TRBJ2-1 and V is TRBV6-6, with 8 bases lining up with TRBD1. Germline loops: CDR1 MNHNY, CDR2 SVGAGI (reference sequence). The J segment lost 6 bases and the V segment lost 1 base, leaving 5 bases of the junction unmatched. This CDR3 is built from 15 residues. The DNA of the CDR3 is TGTGCCAGCAGTTACTATGGACAGGGAGGCAATGAGCAGTTCTTC. It codes for CASSYYGQGGNEQFF.

The V gene is TRBV11-3, the J gene TRBJ2-1; 9 nucleotides agree with TRBD2. The CDR3 is made up of 15 amino acids. Trimming at V came to 1 base and at J to 6 bases, leaving 4 bases not matched to a gene. The germline V gene encodes CDR1 SGHNT and CDR2 YENEEA. The CDR3 sequence is CASSLVGGLANEQFF. The CDR3, as DNA: TGTGCCAGCAGCTTAGTCGGGGGACTAGCCAATGAGCAGTTCTTC.

This clone was counted a few times. V is TRBV6-5 and J is TRBJ2-5, with 7 bases lining up with TRBD1. The end of the DNA is better explained by TRBJ2-7, so the J call may be wrong. This CDR3 is 14 amino acids long. CDR1 is MNHEY, CDR2 SVGAGI, per germline. The CDR3 DNA reads TGTGCCAGCAGTTACTCCGGGACAGCCTACGAGCAGTACTTC. Residues: CASSYSGTAYEQYF.

This chain connects TRBV7-2 to TRBJ2-2, with 7 bases aligning to TRBD1. CDR1 SGHTA and CDR2 FQGNSA come from the germline V gene. The CDR3 is made up of 15 amino acids. Trimming removed 4 bases from V and 6 bases from J; junction bases left unmatched: 8. For the CDR3, the DNA is TGTGCCAGCAGCTCTGTGACAGGGCAATCCGGGGAGCTGTTTTTT. It is translated as CASSSVTGQSGELFF.

The chain links TRBV27 to TRBJ1-5; D unclear. With 2 bases removed from V and 1 base from J, the gap between germline ends came to 9 bases. Germline V gene sequence: CDR1 MNHEY, CDR2 SMNVEV (reference sequence). The CDR3 extends over 15 amino acids. CDR3 sequence (DNA): TGTGCCAGCAGTTTAAATAGCCAGAGCAATCAGCCCCAGCATTTT. Translated: CASSLNSQSNQPQHF.

This chain uses TRBV14 with TRBJ2-7; TRBD1 is a possible D gene (6 bases). Trimming left V 5 bases short and J 1 base short, with 15 bases between. Germline V CDR1 and CDR2: SGHDN, FVKESK. This CDR3 has 15 amino acids. CDR3 in amino acids: CASSSRWGRSYEQYF. The CDR3 DNA sequence: TGTGCCAGCAGCTCCAGGTGGGGGCGATCCTACGAGCAGTACTTC.

This chain uses TRBV5-1 with TRBJ1-3; 9 positions match TRBD1. Losses at the gene ends were 4 bases for V and 4 bases for J; bases not matched to a gene: 9. This CDR3 spans 16 amino acids. From germline, CDR1 is SGHRS and CDR2 YFSETQ. The CDR3 region is CASSPDRGQQGNTIYF. The CDR3 nucleotides are TGCGCCAGCAGCCCGGACAGGGGCCAGCAAGGAAACACCATATATTTT. Together with reference TRBV5-1 and TRBJ1-3, the CDR3 gives the full variable domain: KAGVTQTPRYLIKTRGQQVTLSCSPISGHRSVSWYQQTPGQGLQFLFEYFSETQRNKGNFPGRFSGRQFSNSRSEMNVSTLELGDSALYLCASSPDRGQQGNTIYFGEGSWLTVV.

The rearrangement joins TRBV7-9 to TRBJ1-5; TRBD1 is a possible D gene (5 bases). There are 14 residues in the CDR3. Trimming cost V 1 base and J 3 bases, with 7 bases left between them. Germline V gene lookup returns CDR1 SEHNR and CDR2 FQNEAQ (reference sequence). The CDR3 loop is CASSLEGNNQPQHF. The DNA for the CDR3 is TGTGCCAGCAGCTTAGAGGGGAACAATCAGCCCCAGCATTTT.

As regards this clone: Relative to the germline gene, one junction end is altered; a read error may explain this. The CDR3 loop reads CASSYLALPVTLPAYYGYTF. The DNA of the CDR3 is TGTGCTAGCAGCTACCTAGCACTACCTGTCACGTTACCGGCTTATTATGGCTACACCTTC. The V gene is TRBV7-7, the J gene TRBJ1-2; D uncertain. CDR1 and CDR2 (germline): SSHAT, FNYEAQ (reference sequence). The CDR3 has 20 amino acids.

This clone was seen a handful of times. The chain joins TRBV10-3 to TRBJ2-7; 8 bases agree with TRBD2. Germline V gene data show CDR1 as ENHRY and CDR2 as SYGVKD. Trimming cost V 8 bases and J 6 bases; bases outside gene matches: 12. This CDR3 contains 14 residues. CDR3: CAIGAGGRKSEQYF. Written as DNA, the CDR3 is TGTGCCATCGGTGCGGGCGGGAGGAAGTCCGAGCAGTACTTC.

The chain recombines TRBV11-2 with TRBJ2-2, with D unclear. The germline gives CDR1 SGHAT, CDR2 FQNNGV. This CDR3 is 15 amino acids long. The V end was cut by 1 base, the J end by 5 bases, with 11 bases between. CDR3 DNA: TGTGCCAGCAGCTTAGGGCTAGACGGGACCGGGGAGCTGTTTTTT. It translates to CASSLGLDGTGELFF.

This chain joins TRBV7-2 and TRBJ1-1; TRBD1 agrees at 7 bases. V lost 5 bases to trimming and J lost 3 bases; unmatched junction nucleotides: 6. This CDR3 region has 14 residues. The germline V gene has CDR1 SGHTA and CDR2 FQGNSA. DNA for the CDR3: TGTGCCAGCAGCCCCGACAGGGTGCACACTGAAGCTTTCTTT. Residues: CASSPDRVHTEAFF.

The chain couples TRBV6-4 to TRBJ2-2; TRBD1 matches 9 bases. The J segment lost 7 bases and the V segment lost 6 bases, leaving 18 bases of the junction unmatched. The CDR3 contains 18 residues. CDR1 and CDR2 from the germline V gene are MRHNA and SNTAGT. The DNA for the CDR3 is TGTGCCAGCAGCCCCAGGGGGAACAGGGGGCTTAAGAACGGGGAGCTGTTTTTT. It translates to CASSPRGNRGLKNGELFF.

CDR3 sequence (DNA): TGTGCCAGCAGTGGTAGGGAACAGGGTGCTGCGATCACCGGGGAGCTGTTTTTT. Translating gives CASSGREQGAAITGELFF. This sequence joins TRBV25-1 and TRBJ2-2; a weak D match, TRBD1 (6 bases). This CDR3 is 18 amino acids long. V was cut by 4 bases and J by 4 bases, with 22 bases left in between. Germline V gene lookup returns CDR1 MGHDK and CDR2 SYGVNS.

A word on this clone: This same CDR3 is encoded by further DNA sequences in the sample. DNA of the CDR3: TGTGCCAGCAGCTCCCCCCGTGGGCCCCAAGAGACCCAGTACTTC. It specifies CASSSPRGPQETQYF. This chain joins TRBV5-8 and TRBJ2-5, with unresolved D. Deletions cut 3 bases from V and 1 base from J, with 13 bases between. In germline, CDR1 is SGHTS, CDR2 YDEGEE. The CDR3 has 15 residues.

This clone was observed a few times. The CDR3 region is CASSHSTGLYEQYF. The CDR3 DNA follows: TGCGCCAGCAGCCACTCGACAGGGCTCTACGAGCAGTACTTC. This rearrangement joins TRBV4-1 to TRBJ2-7; 7 bases map to TRBD1. Germline trimming cut 3 bases from V and 3 bases from J; bases unmatched to any gene: 5. The CDR3 totals 14 residues. Per germline, CDR1 MGHRA and CDR2 YSYEKL.

V gene TRBV6-1 combines with J gene TRBJ2-3; no clear D. This CDR3 spans 13 amino acids. CDR1 and CDR2 (germline): MNHNS, SASEGT. Deletions cut 3 bases from V and 2 bases from J, with 6 bases between. The CDR3 region has the DNA TGTGCCAGCAGTGACGGAGCCACAGATACGCAGTATTTT. Amino acids: CASSDGATDTQYF.

The sample holds a few counts of this clone. The chain couples TRBV28 to TRBJ1-6; D perhaps matches TRBD1 (6 bases). The length of the CDR3 is 19 residues. V was clipped by 6 bases and J by 11 bases, with 32 bases between them. Germline CDR1 reads MDHEN; CDR2 reads SYDVKM. CDR3 DNA sequence: TGTGCCAGCAGCCCCCGTCCGACAGGTTCTCGCGACGTCCGTCCACCCCTCCACTTT. Its translation: CASSPRPTGSRDVRPPLHF. Variable domain in full (rest from reference TRBV28 and TRBJ1-6): DVKVTQSSRYLVKRTGEKVFLECVQDMDHENMFWYRQDPGLGLRLIYFSYDVKMKEKGDIPEGYSVSREKKERFSLILESASTNQTSMYLCASSPRPTGSRDVRPPLHFGNGTRLTVT.